The entry below gives a single T cell receptor beta chain sequence along with its context. Researchers ran the PCR with 60 Vbeta and 13 Jbeta primers. Assay: immunoSEQ multiplex PCR; the TCRdb copy retains only in-frame clones and omits some. The table includes roughly 120,000 clones, 80% detected once. This sample stems from a study of cytomegalovirus exposure and HLA in healthy donors. This CDR3 comprises 11 residues. Germline CDR1 is SGHDT and CDR2 is YYEEEE. With 4 bases removed from V and 3 bases from J, the gap between germline ends came to 5 bases. The chain carries TRBV5-6 and TRBJ2-7; D ambiguous. Material: PBMCs. The TCR sequence derives from a man younger than 40 in good health and CMV-seronegative. CDR3 region: CASSRNYEQYF. CDR3 bases: TGTGCCAGCAGCCGTAACTACGAGCAGTACTTC.